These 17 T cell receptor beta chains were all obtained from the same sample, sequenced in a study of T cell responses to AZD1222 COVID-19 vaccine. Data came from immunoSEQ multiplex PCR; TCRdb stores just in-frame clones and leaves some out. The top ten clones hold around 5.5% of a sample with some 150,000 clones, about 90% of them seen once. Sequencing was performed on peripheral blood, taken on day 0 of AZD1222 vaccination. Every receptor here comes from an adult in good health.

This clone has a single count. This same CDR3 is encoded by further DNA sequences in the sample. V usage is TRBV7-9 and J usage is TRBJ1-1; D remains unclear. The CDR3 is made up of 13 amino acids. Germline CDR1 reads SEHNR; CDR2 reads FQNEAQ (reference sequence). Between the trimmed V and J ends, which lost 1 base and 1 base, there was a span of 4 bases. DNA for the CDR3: TGTGCCAGCAGCTTAGAAGGGAACACTGAAGCTTTCTTT. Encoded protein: CASSLEGNTEAFF.

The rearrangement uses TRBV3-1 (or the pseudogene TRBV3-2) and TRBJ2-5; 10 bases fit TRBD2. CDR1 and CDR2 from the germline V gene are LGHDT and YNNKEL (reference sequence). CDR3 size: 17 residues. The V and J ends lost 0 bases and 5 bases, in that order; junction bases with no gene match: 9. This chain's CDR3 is CASSQDYGLAVVETQYF. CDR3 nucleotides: TGTGCCAGCAGCCAAGATTACGGACTAGCGGTCGTGGAGACCCAGTACTTC.

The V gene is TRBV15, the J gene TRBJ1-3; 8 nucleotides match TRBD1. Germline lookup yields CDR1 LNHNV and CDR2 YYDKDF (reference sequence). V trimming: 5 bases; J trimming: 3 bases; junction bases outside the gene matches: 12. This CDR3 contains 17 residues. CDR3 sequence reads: CATSPPTGTGDGNTIYF. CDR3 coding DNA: TGTGCCACCAGCCCCCCCACCGGGACAGGAGATGGAAACACCATATATTTT.

The CDR3 protein is CASSLGNTGELFF. CDR3 nucleotides: TGCGCCAGCAGCTTGGGGAACACCGGGGAGCTGTTTTTT. J is TRBJ2-2 and V is TRBV5-1; D unresolved. V dropped 0 bases and J dropped 1 base, with 1 base sitting between them. The CDR3 length is 13 residues. Germline V gene data show CDR1 as SGHRS and CDR2 as YFSETQ.

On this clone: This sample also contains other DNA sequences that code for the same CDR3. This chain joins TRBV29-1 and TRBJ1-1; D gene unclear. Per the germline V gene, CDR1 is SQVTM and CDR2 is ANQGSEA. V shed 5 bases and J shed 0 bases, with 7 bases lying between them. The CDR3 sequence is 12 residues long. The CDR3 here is CSVRPMNTEAFF. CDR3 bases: TGCAGCGTTCGCCCGATGAACACTGAAGCTTTCTTT.

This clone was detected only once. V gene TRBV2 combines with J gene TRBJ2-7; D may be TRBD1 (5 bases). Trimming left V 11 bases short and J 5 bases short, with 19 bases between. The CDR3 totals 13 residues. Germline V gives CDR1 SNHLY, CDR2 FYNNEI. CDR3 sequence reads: CAVPGRESHEQYF. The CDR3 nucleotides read TGTGCCGTCCCCGGCAGGGAATCCCACGAGCAGTACTTC.

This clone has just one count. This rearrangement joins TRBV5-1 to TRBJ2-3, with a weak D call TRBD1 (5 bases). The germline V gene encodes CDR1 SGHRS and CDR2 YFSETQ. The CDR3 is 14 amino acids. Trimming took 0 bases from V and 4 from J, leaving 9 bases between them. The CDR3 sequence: CASSLGGEADTQYF. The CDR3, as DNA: TGCGCCAGCAGCTTGGGGGGCGAGGCAGATACGCAGTATTTT. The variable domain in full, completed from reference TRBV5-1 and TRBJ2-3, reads KAGVTQTPRYLIKTRGQQVTLSCSPISGHRSVSWYQQTPGQGLQFLFEYFSETQRNKGNFPGRFSGRQFSNSRSEMNVSTLELGDSALYLCASSLGGEADTQYFGPGTRLTVL.

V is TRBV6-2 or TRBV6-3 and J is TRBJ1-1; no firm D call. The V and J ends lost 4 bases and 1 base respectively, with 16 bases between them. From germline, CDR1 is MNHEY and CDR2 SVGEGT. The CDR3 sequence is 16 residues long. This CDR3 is CASSSYDEAWNTEAFF. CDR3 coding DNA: TGTGCCAGCAGTTCATACGATGAAGCGTGGAACACTGAAGCTTTCTTT.

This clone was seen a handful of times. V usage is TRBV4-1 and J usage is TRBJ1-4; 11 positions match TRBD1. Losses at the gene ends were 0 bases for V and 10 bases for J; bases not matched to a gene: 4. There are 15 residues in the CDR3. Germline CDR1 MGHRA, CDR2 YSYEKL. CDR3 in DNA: TGCGCCAGCAGCCAAGACCCGGGACAGGGGGGAAAACTGTTTTTT. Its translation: CASSQDPGQGGKLFF.

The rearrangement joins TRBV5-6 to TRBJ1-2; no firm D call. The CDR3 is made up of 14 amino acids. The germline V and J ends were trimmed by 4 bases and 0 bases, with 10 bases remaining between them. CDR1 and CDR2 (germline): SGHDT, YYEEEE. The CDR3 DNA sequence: TGTGCCAGCAGCCCCCCCAGGACTAACTATGGCTACACCTTC. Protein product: CASSPPRTNYGYTF. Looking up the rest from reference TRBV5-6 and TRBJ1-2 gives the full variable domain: DAGVTQSPTHLIKTRGQQVTLRCSPKSGHDTVSWYQQALGQGPQFIFQYYEEEERQRGNFPDRFSGHQFPNYSSELNVNALLLGDSALYLCASSPPRTNYGYTFGSGTRLTVV.

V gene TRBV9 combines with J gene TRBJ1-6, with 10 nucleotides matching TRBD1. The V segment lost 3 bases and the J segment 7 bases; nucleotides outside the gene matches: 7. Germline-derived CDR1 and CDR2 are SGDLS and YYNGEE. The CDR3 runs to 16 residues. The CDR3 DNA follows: TGTGCCAGCAGCGGACAGGGGGCGTCGGGCAATTCACCCCTCCACTTT. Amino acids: CASSGQGASGNSPLHF.

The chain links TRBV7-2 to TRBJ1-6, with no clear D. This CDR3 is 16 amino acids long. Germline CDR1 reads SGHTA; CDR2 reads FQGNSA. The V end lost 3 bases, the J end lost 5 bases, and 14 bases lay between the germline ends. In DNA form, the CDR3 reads TGTGCCAGCAGCTTTGGGTCGGCAAGGGATAATTCACCCCTCCACTTT. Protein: CASSFGSARDNSPLHF.

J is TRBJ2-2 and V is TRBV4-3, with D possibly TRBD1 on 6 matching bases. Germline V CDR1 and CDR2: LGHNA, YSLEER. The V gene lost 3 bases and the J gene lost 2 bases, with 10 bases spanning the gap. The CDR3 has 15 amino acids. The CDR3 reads CASSQVGANTGELFF. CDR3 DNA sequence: TGCGCCAGCAGCCAGGTGGGGGCCAACACCGGGGAGCTGTTTTTT.

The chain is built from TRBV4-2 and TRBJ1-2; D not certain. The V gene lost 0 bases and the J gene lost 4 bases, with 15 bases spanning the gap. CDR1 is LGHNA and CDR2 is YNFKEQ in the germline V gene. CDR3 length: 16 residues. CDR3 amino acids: CASSQEGSGYPYGYTF. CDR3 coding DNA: TGTGCCAGCAGCCAAGAGGGTAGCGGATATCCCTATGGCTACACCTTC.

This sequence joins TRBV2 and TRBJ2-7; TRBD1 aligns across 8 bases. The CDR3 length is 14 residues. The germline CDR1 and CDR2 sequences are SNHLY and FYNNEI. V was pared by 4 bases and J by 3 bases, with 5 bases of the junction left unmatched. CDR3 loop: CASSVGQGNYEQYF. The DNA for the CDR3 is TGTGCCAGCAGTGTAGGACAGGGCAACTACGAGCAGTACTTC.

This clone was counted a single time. CDR3: CASSVGADSPLHF. DNA for the CDR3: TGTGCCAGCAGCGTAGGAGCTGATTCACCCCTCCACTTT. The V call is TRBV9, the J call TRBJ1-6; no definite D call. This CDR3 is 13 amino acids long. CDR1 is SGDLS, CDR2 YYNGEE, per germline. V lost 0 bases, J lost 8 bases, and 6 bases lay in between.

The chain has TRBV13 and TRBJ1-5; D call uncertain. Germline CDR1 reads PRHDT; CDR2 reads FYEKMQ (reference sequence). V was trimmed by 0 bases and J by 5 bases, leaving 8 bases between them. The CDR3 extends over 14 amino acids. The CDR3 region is CASSLGGWDQPQHF. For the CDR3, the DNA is TGTGCCAGCAGCTTAGGAGGTTGGGATCAGCCCCAGCATTTT.